This T cell receptor (beta chain) was captured in a study of cytomegalovirus exposure and HLA in healthy donors. This clone was seen only a few times. The antigen is not known. Primers: 60 Vbeta forward and 13 Jbeta reverse. The assay was immunoSEQ multiplex PCR, and TCRdb's table has in-frame clones only and misses some. The sample lists over 95,000 clones, about 78% occurring once. The ends lost 4 bases at V and 2 bases at J; junction bases unmatched: 9. The CDR3 has 16 residues. The germline V gene has CDR1 SGHRS and CDR2 YFSETQ. Study-wide points: The majority of CMV-associated TCR beta chains were reported as apparently HLA-restricted in a later analysis. The study labeled fewer than 200 TCR beta chains cytomegalovirus-associated. Another analysis was done later, and it associated around 17,000 TCR beta sequences with HLA alleles at 0.05 false discovery rate. Some V segments, TRBV6-2 and TRBV6-3 among them, were indistinguishable and were therefore excluded.

This chain connects TRBV5-1 to TRBJ1-1; TRBD1 aligns across 9 bases. Sequencing was done on a sample of PBMCs. This receptor was identified in a woman aged 40 to 49 in good health and CMV-seropositive. The chain's CDR3 is CASSATTGGANTEAFF. CDR3 coding DNA: TGCGCCAGCAGCGCAACGACAGGGGGGGCTAACACTGAAGCTTTCTTT.